The rows below give T cell receptor beta chains drawn from one sample of a study of T-cell memory formation after mild COVID-19. TCRdb reanalysed the 5' RACE reads using MiXCR and keeps one entry per CDR3 protein. The data contain under 300,000 distinct CDR3 sequences, roughly 8.2% of them seen just once; the ten biggest clones take up approximately 23%. The sequenced material came from PBMCs or a T cell subset sorted from them (not recorded which). Receptors originate from a man aged 18 to 29 who had mild COVID-19 (a few samples of this study predate the infection). Cell type and time point are not known. The CDR3 runs from the conserved cysteine through the conserved F or W. Fields, in order: J gene, V gene, clone size, CDR3 protein. Some rows have no size entry. The others give once, few or many, or a class for an expanded clone.

>TRBJ1-2|TRBV5-1|many
CASSFGEGRYGYTF
>TRBJ1-6|TRBV20-1|few
CSARGDWAPLHF
>TRBJ2-1|TRBV6-2/TRBV6-3|many
CASTDSAGVKQFF
>TRBJ2-1|TRBV15|few
CATSRKSGGAVNEQFF
>TRBJ2-5|TRBV5-1|many
CASSLRATTEETQYF
>TRBJ1-2|TRBV6-5|.
CASVRAGGLSNYGYTF
>TRBJ2-5|TRBV5-6|many
CASSSPSGQETQYF
>TRBJ2-5|TRBV18|few
CASSPMGYQETQYF
>TRBJ1-1|TRBV11-3|.
CASSLTDNTEAFF
>TRBJ2-7|TRBV7-9|.
CASSSYRGRTPFYEQYF
>TRBJ1-2|TRBV12-5|.
CASASAGGRHYGYTF
>TRBJ2-3|TRBV7-8|few
CASSLVGSTTDTQYF
>TRBJ2-3|TRBV5-1|few
CASSLEGAYTDTQYF